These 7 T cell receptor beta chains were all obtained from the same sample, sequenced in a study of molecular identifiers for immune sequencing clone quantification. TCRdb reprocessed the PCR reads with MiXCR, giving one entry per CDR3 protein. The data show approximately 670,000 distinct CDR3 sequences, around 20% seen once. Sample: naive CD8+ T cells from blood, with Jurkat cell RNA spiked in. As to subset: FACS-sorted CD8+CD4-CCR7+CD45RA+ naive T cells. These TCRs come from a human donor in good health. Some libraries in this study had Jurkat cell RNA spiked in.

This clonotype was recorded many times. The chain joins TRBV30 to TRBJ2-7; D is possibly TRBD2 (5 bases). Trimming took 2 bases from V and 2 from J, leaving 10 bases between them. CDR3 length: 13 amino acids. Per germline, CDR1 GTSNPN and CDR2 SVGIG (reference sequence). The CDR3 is CAWSLGLPYEQYF. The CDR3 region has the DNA TGTGCCTGGAGTCTTGGACTTCCCTACGAGCAGTACTTC.

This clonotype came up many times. The CDR3 DNA sequence: TGTGCCACCAGTGATAGAAGAACCGGGGAGCTGTTTTTT. It is translated as CATSDRRTGELFF. The V gene is TRBV24-1, the J gene TRBJ2-2; D uncertain. CDR1 KGHDR and CDR2 SFDVKD come from the germline V gene. This CDR3 spans 13 amino acids. Trimming removed 3 bases from V and 5 bases from J, with 6 bases in between.

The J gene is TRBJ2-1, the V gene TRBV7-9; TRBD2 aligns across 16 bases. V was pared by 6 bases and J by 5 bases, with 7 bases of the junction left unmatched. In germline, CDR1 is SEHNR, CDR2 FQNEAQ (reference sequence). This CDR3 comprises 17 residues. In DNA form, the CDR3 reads TGTGCCAGCAGAGGGACTAGCGGGAGGGCCGTCAACAATGAGCAGTTCTTC. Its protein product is CASRGTSGRAVNNEQFF.

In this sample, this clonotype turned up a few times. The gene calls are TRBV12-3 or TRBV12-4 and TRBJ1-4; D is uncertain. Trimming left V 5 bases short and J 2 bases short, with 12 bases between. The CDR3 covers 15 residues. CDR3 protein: CASSPPAGTNEKLFF. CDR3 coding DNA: TGTGCCAGCAGTCCCCCGGCCGGGACTAATGAAAAACTGTTTTTT.

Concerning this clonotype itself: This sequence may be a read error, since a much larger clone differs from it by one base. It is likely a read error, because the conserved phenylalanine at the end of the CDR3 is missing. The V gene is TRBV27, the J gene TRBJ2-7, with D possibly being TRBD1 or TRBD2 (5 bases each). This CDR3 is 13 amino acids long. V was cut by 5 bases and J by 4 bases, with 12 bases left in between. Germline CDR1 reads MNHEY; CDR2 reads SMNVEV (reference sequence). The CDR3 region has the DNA TGTGCCAGCAGTCTAGGGGAGAGGTACGAGCAGTACCTC. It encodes CASSLGERYEQYL.

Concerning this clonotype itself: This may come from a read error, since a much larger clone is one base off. The CDR3 sequence: CAISGLAGSYEQYF. DNA of the CDR3: TGTGCCATCAGTGGTCTAGCGGGCTCCTACGAGCAGTACTTC. This rearrangement joins TRBV10-3 to TRBJ2-7; 8 bases line up with TRBD2. The CDR3 spans 14 residues. Per germline, CDR1 ENHRY and CDR2 SYGVKD. V was pared by 4 bases and J by 0 bases, with 2 bases of the junction left unmatched.

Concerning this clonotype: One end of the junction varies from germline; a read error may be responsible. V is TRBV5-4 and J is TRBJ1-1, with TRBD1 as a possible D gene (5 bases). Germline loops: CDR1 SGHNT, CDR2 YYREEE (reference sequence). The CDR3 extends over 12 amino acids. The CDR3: CASRLGDGGAFF. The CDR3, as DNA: TGTGCCAGCAGATTGGGGGACGGTGGAGCTTTCTTT.